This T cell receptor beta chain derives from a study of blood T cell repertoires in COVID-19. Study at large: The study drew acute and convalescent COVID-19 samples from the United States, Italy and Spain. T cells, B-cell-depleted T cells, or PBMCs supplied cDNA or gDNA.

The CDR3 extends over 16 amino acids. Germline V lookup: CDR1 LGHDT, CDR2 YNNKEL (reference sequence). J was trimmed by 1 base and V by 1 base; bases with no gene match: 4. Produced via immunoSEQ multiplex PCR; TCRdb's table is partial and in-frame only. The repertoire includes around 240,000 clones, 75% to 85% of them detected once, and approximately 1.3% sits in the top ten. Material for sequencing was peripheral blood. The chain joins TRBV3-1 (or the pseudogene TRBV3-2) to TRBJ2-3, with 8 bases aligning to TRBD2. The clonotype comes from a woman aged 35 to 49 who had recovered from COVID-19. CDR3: CASSQGGAGGTDTQYF. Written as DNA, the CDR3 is TGTGCCAGCAGCCAAGGTGGAGCGGGGGGCACAGATACGCAGTATTTT.